This entry is about one T cell receptor (beta chain). Its antigen remains unknown. The record originates from a study of cytomegalovirus exposure and HLA in healthy donors. Study as a whole: A subsequent analysis stated that the roughly 130 validation repertoires were run on the same platform as the 650 to 850 first-cohort repertoires.

The data were produced by immunoSEQ multiplex PCR, yet TCRdb's version contains in-frame clones alone and is incomplete. The sample holds over 200,000 clones, around 88% seen once. Study-level points and caveats: The classifier reportedly diagnosed cytomegalovirus status with high sensitivity and specificity. Altogether, 150 to 200 TCR beta chains were recorded as cytomegalovirus-associated. For most TCR sequences rarity was the rule, although some public TCRs occurred in many donors.

Sample: PBMCs. This TCR came from a woman aged 18-29 years in good health and CMV-seronegative.

The CDR3 region has the DNA TGTGCCAGCAGTAGCCAGGGCGCAGGTTCCTACGAGCAGTACTTC. Translation gives CASSSQGAGSYEQYF. The chain has TRBV28 and TRBJ2-7; a possible D gene is TRBD1 (5 bases). In germline, CDR1 is MDHEN, CDR2 SYDVKM. The V and J ends lost 5 bases and 1 base respectively, with 15 bases between them. The CDR3 length is 15 residues.